This T cell receptor (beta chain) was sequenced for a study of beta chain features in type 1 diabetes. Study details: On cell yields, gender and age, patients and healthy donors were similar. Regarding the study as a whole: The study notes PCR might favor shorter templates equally in patients and controls. It was not settled here whether HLA type affects TCRB rearrangement.

The investigators reverse transcribed all of the isolated RNA, so they sequenced expressed TCRB transcripts. The assay was immunoSEQ multiplex PCR, and TCRdb's table has in-frame clones only and misses some. There are under 250,000 clones in the sample; 25% to 30% occur only once, and 3.5% to 4.5% lies in the top ten. The authors obtained over 98% purity in all sorted populations. The junction had 1 base not matched to a gene; V was cut back by 5 bases and J by 10 bases. CDR1 is MNHEY and CDR2 is SVGAGI in the germline V gene. CDR3 size: 10 residues. In the case of this clone: The target antigen is unknown.

The chain carries TRBV6-5 and TRBJ2-7; 8 bases line up with TRBD1. Material: central memory CD4+ T cells from blood. The source of this sequence is a man aged 25-45 years in good health. In DNA, the CDR3 is TGTGCCAGCAGTCAGGGGGCCCAGTACTTC. It specifies CASSQGAQYF.